The clone carrying this T cell receptor beta chain was seen a few times. The antigen is unknown. The entry originates in a study of identical twins. Notes on the study in general: Insertions were fewer in abundant cord blood beta clonotypes, whereas memory repertoires showed none of this pattern.

From the 5' RACE reads, TCRdb called clonotypes with MiXCR, one entry per CDR3 protein. The profile shows 640,000 or so distinct CDR3 sequences, roughly 6% of them singletons. V was shortened by 7 bases and J by 7 bases, with 14 bases between the two germline ends. This CDR3 has 13 amino acids. Germline V gene data show CDR1 as LGHNT and CDR2 as FRNRAP. This sequence originates from a young man in good health. Sequencing input: naive T cells sorted from blood. The chain links TRBV12-5 to TRBJ1-5; weak D call: TRBD1 (6 bases). The DNA for the CDR3 is TGTGCTAGTGCCCGGGGGGGCCTCCAGCCCCAGCATTTT. It encodes CASARGGLQPQHF.